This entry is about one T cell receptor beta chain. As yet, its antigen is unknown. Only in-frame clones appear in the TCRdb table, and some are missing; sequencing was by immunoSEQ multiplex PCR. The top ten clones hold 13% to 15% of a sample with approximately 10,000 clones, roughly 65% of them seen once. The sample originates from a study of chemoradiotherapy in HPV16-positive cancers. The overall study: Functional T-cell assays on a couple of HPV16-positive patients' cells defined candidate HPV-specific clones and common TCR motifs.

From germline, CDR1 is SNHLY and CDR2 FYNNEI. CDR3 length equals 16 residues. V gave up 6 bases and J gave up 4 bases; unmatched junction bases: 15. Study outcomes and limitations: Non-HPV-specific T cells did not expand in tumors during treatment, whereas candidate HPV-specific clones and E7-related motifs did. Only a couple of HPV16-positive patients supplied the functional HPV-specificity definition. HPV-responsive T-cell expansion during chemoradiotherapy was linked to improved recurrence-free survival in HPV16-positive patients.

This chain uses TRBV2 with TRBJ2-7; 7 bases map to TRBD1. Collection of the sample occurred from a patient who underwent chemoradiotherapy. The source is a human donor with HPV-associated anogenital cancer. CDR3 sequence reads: CASSGLRDRVLYEQYF. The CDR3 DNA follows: TGTGCCAGCAGCGGCCTCCGGGACAGAGTTTTATACGAGCAGTACTTC.